The rows below give T cell receptor beta chains drawn from one sample of a study of cytomegalovirus exposure and HLA in healthy donors. The repertoire was sequenced with immunoSEQ multiplex PCR; TCRdb's copy has only in-frame clones and lacks some. The repertoire holds 150,000 to 200,000 clones, with 81% as singletons. The sample comprised PBMCs. The source is a man between 18 and 35 years old in good health and CMV-seronegative. The CDR3 runs from the conserved cysteine through the conserved F or W. Some rows mark clone size as missing; the rest say once, few, many or name a class of expanded clone.

v_call	clone_size	j_call	cdr3_aa
TRBV18	NA	TRBJ2-3	CASSPLPATDTRIGTQYF
TRBV9	few	TRBJ2-2	CASSVVELAGELFF
TRBV9	NA	TRBJ2-2	CASSVGPRDYHGELFF
TRBV15	few	TRBJ1-3	CATSRDPAQGRENTIYF
TRBV19	NA	TRBJ2-1	CASSIVSGSNEQFF
TRBV5-1	NA	TRBJ1-2	CASSLRGTATLLNYGYTF
TRBV7-7	NA	TRBJ2-1	CASSQGQGTYNEQFF
TRBV27	NA	TRBJ1-6	CASSFSGGRRNSPLHF
TRBV11-2	few	TRBJ1-2	CASSLVSTGIYGYTF
TRBV27	NA	TRBJ2-7	CATTPQGADEQYF
TRBV20-1	NA	TRBJ1-2	CSAPGGGGYTF
TRBV7-2	NA	TRBJ2-3	CASSLGDLEVTDTQYF
TRBV15	NA	TRBJ1-1	CATSIVTPSGEAFF
TRBV4-1	NA	TRBJ1-2	CASSQEGVGLYTF
TRBV15	NA	TRBJ2-1	CATRGSAGAANEQFF
TRBV6-1	NA	TRBJ2-2	CASSAQGAGELFF
TRBV4-3	NA	TRBJ1-2	CASSQDRGGVNGGYTF
TRBV7-9	NA	TRBJ2-3	CASSFDGKYTDTQYF
TRBV27	NA	TRBJ2-1	CASSLSSSGINNEQFF
TRBV7-9	NA	TRBJ2-2	CASSTPGLAGNTGELFF
TRBV5-1	NA	TRBJ1-6	CASSPGQNSPLHF
TRBV28	NA	TRBJ1-2	CASSLPGRGVDYTF
TRBV6-6	NA	TRBJ2-3	CASSYPVMGLTDTQYF
TRBV15	NA	TRBJ2-1	CATSRERRTWSSYNEQFF
TRBV5-6	NA	TRBJ2-2	CASSPGGLAAGELFF
TRBV7-3	NA	TRBJ2-3	CASSLLSSGRNRSTDTQYF
TRBV5-4	NA	TRBJ2-7	CASSQRDRGYEQYF
TRBV30	NA	TRBJ2-1	CAWSREYNEQFF
TRBV6-5	NA	TRBJ1-2	CASSSGSTYGYTF
TRBV7-9	NA	TRBJ1-5	CASSLAGGDQPQHF
TRBV19	NA	TRBJ1-2	CASSSQGSYGYTF
TRBV9	NA	TRBJ2-5	CASSVRTGQETQYF
TRBV4-3	NA	TRBJ1-2	CASSQDRRGSVGYTF
TRBV19	NA	TRBJ2-1	CASSIAGQGRNNEQFF
TRBV15	NA	TRBJ1-2	CATSRVGANYGYTF
TRBV7-6	NA	TRBJ1-3	CASSLLGGGWSGNTIYF
TRBV9	few	TRBJ1-1	CASSASGGNTEAFF
TRBV28	NA	TRBJ2-7	CASSPLTLVQAEQYF
TRBV5-1	NA	TRBJ2-1	CASSPSLQRERSNEQFF
TRBV6-5	once	TRBJ1-3	CASSYRTGSGNTIYF
TRBV5-6	NA	TRBJ2-2	CASSSYSSGEIGELFF
TRBV27	few	TRBJ2-7	CASSFSPFAGEAGEQYF
TRBV4-1	once	TRBJ2-7	CASSQDPQGQPYEQYF
TRBV11-2	NA	TRBJ2-3	CASSSPLRDRSRNTQYF
TRBV5-4	once	TRBJ2-7	CASSSGTGAIYEQYF
TRBV28	NA	TRBJ2-1	CASSFNPQGSGLF
TRBV11-2	NA	TRBJ1-5	CASSLDWLSNQPQHF
TRBV5-1	NA	TRBJ2-5	CASSLVGDRQETQYF